Listed below are T cell receptor beta chains from one sample, sequenced in a study of identical twins. TCRdb analysed the 5' RACE reads with MiXCR anew, one entry per CDR3 protein. The sample has about 1.7 million distinct CDR3 sequences; about 31% are singletons. Material for sequencing was cord blood. Receptors were obtained from a newborn girl in good health. Each CDR3 is given with its conserved first and last residue. Each record gives: CDR3 length, J gene, clone size, D gene, V gene, CDR3 DNA, CDR3 protein. The D gene is left open where the match is weak. Expanded clones get a size class; other rows say once, few or many, or leave the size out.

14 TRBJ2-5 few TRBD2 TRBV10-3 TGTGCCATCAGTAATCAGCGGGGGGAAGAGACCCAGTACTTC CAISNQRGEETQYF
14 TRBJ2-7 NA NA TRBV12-3/TRBV12-4 TGTGCCAGCAGTTACCGGGAAATAAGCTACGAGCAGTACTTC CASSYREISYEQYF
13 TRBJ2-7 NA TRBD2 TRBV20-1 TGCAGTGGTGGGACTAGCGGCTCCTACGAGCAGTACTTC CSGGTSGSYEQYF
12 TRBJ1-2 NA NA TRBV20-1 TGCAGTGCTATTTCTCCTAACTATGGCTACACCTTC CSAISPNYGYTF
17 TRBJ2-4 once NA TRBV2 TGTGCCAGCAGAGGTATCGACAGACTTTTAGCCAAAAACATTCAGTACTTC CASRGIDRLLAKNIQYF
15 TRBJ2-3 many NA TRBV27 TGTGCCAGCAGTTCTACCCCCTCGACAGCAGATACGCAGTATTTT CASSSTPSTADTQYF
16 TRBJ2-3 few NA TRBV6-6 TGTGCCAGCAGTTACGAGTCTGCGCCTAGCACAGATACGCAGTATTTT CASSYESAPSTDTQYF
15 TRBJ1-4 NA TRBD1 TRBV3-1 TGTGCCAGCAGCCAAGGAGGACAGGTCGGGGAAAAACTGTTTTTT CASSQGGQVGEKLFF
16 TRBJ2-7 few TRBD1 TRBV5-1 TGCGCCAGCAGCTTGGCCTTGGACAGGATGCCCTACGAGCAGTACTTC CASSLALDRMPYEQYF
15 TRBJ2-1 few TRBD2 TRBV4-1 TGCGCCAGCAGCCATAGCGGGGGGGCATACAATGAGCAGTTCTTC CASSHSGGAYNEQFF
14 TRBJ2-7 few NA TRBV21-1 TGTGCCAGCACCGGGACTAGCGTCTCCTACGAGCAGTACTTC CASTGTSVSYEQYF
15 TRBJ2-3 NA NA TRBV28 TGTGCCAGCACCGAGGGCAGGATAGACACAGATACGCAGTATTTT CASTEGRIDTDTQYF
14 TRBJ2-5 few TRBD2 TRBV28 TGTGCCAGCAGTTCCGGGACTAGCGAAGAGACCCAGTACTTC CASSSGTSEETQYF
16 TRBJ1-6 few NA TRBV28 TGTGCCAGCAGTCCTCTCGGGACCTCCTATAATTCACCCCTCCACTTT CASSPLGTSYNSPLHF
14 TRBJ2-7 few TRBD1 TRBV6-5 TGTGCCAGCAGTCCCGTGGGACAGGGGGCCGAGCAGTACTTC CASSPVGQGAEQYF
13 TRBJ1-4 NA NA TRBV19 TGTGCCACCCGAGGGGACGGAGGTGGAAAACTGTTTTTT CATRGDGGGKLFF
14 TRBJ2-7 NA TRBD1 TRBV7-2 TGTGCCAGCACCCAAACAGGGGGCGGGTACGAGCAGTACTTC CASTQTGGGYEQYF
17 TRBJ2-5 NA NA TRBV4-1 TGCGCCAGCAGCCAGGCCGTTTTGCGGGGAGGACAAGAGACCCAGTACTTC CASSQAVLRGGQETQYF
13 TRBJ1-1 few NA TRBV12-3/TRBV12-4 TGTGCCAGCAGTTTAACGGTCTACACTGAAGCTTTCTTT CASSLTVYTEAFF
15 TRBJ1-1 few NA TRBV28 TGTGCCAGCAGGCGAGGGACACCCAGGGAGGCTGAAGCTTTCTTT CASRRGTPREAEAFF
14 TRBJ2-5 NA NA TRBV12-5 TGTGCTAGTGGCCCGGGACTGCTTCAAGAGACCCAGTACTTC CASGPGLLQETQYF
12 TRBJ2-7 NA NA TRBV10-3 TGTGCCAATGCGGACTTAGACTACGAGCAGTACTTC CANADLDYEQYF
17 TRBJ2-5 few NA TRBV7-6 TGTGCCAGCAGCTTAAAAGTTCTCGGCGTCAGAAAAGAGACCCAGTACTTC CASSLKVLGVRKETQYF
14 TRBJ1-5 NA TRBD1 TRBV7-2 TGTGCCAGCAGCCTGGGACAGTTCAATCAGCCCCAGCATTTT CASSLGQFNQPQHF
17 TRBJ1-4 NA NA TRBV7-9 TGTGCCAGCAGCTTATTAGGGCAGGGCCTCGTTAATGAAAAACTGTTTTTT CASSLLGQGLVNEKLFF
15 TRBJ2-1 few TRBD2 TRBV14 TGTGCCAGCAGCCAAGAACTAGCGGGGGGAACTGAGCAGTTCTTC CASSQELAGGTEQFF
14 TRBJ2-1 NA NA TRBV20-1 TGCAGTGCTAGAGATAACCTAGCTTACAATGAGCAGTTCTTC CSARDNLAYNEQFF
19 TRBJ2-2 once TRBD2 TRBV13 TGTGCCAGCAGCTTCGTACCGGGACTAGACTATGTTGGTACCGGGGAGCTGTTTTTT CASSFVPGLDYVGTGELFF
16 TRBJ2-3 NA NA TRBV5-1 TGCGCCAGCAGCCTCGTTCCTCCCCCAACCACAGATACGCAGTATTTT CASSLVPPPTTDTQYF
17 TRBJ2-7 NA TRBD2 TRBV27 TGTGCCAGCAGTTTATGGCGAACGACTAGCGGCGCCTACGAGCAGTACTTC CASSLWRTTSGAYEQYF